This T cell receptor beta chain came from a study of neoadjuvant anti-PD-1 for oral cavity cancer. Overall study context: Around day 43, patients without progression received a fourth nivolumab dose before surgery. General study results and limits: Non-responders to neoadjuvant nivolumab had significantly more clonal PBMC T cells than responders. With three patients per group, TCR findings need larger cohorts.

This clone appeared a few times. Antigen specificity is unknown. PBMC libraries mostly used roughly 460 ng of input genomic DNA, with six replicates per sample. Sequenced by immunoSEQ multiplex PCR; TCRdb stores in-frame clones only, minus some. The profile shows approximately 15,000 clones, 60% to 85% of them singletons. Specified time point: after neoadjuvant nivolumab, at surgical resection. The V end lost 6 bases, the J end lost 4 bases, and 9 bases lay between the germline ends. Germline CDR1 reads SNHLY; CDR2 reads FYNNEI. The CDR3 sequence is 13 residues long. This material consisted of PBMCs, taken after nivolumab (anti-PD-1) treatment. This clonotype originated in a person aged 35-79 years with oral cavity squamous cell carcinoma. The chain carries TRBV2 and TRBJ2-2, with D possibly being TRBD1 (6 bases). The CDR3: CASSGQITGELFF. The CDR3, as DNA: TGTGCCAGCAGCGGACAGATCACCGGGGAGCTGTTTTTT. Full variable domain (missing parts from reference TRBV2 and TRBJ2-2): EPEVTQTPSHQVTQMGQEVILRCVPISNHLYFYWYRQILGQKVEFLVSFYNNEISEKSEIFDDQFSVERPDGSNFTLKIRSTKLEDSAMYFCASSGQITGELFFGEGSRLTVL.